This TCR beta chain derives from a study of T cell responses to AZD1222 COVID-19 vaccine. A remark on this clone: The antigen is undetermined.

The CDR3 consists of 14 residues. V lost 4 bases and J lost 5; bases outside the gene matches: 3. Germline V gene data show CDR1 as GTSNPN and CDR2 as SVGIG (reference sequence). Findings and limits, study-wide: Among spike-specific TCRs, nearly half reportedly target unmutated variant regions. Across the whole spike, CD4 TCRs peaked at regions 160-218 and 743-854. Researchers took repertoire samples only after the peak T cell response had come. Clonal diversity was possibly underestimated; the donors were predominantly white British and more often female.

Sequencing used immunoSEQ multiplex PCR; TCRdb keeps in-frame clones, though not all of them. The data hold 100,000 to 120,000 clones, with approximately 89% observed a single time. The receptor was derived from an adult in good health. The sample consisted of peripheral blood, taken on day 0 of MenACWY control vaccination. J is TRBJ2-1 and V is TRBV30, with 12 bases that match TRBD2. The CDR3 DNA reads TGTGCCTGGAAACTAGCGGGGGGTAACAATGAGCAGTTCTTC. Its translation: CAWKLAGGNNEQFF.